The next 12 T cell receptor beta chains were all read from a single sample in a study of control samples from healthy donors and cancer patients. Sequenced by immunoSEQ multiplex PCR; TCRdb stores in-frame clones only, minus some. The sample consists of roughly 370,000 clones, 80% to 95% of them appearing once. Sequenced sample: PBMCs. These receptors came from a man aged 35 to 55 with head and neck cancer.

The V and J genes are TRBV30 and TRBJ1-5; D gene ambiguous. The ends were cut back, 1 base at V and 4 bases at J, with 17 bases in the middle. The length of the CDR3 is 16 residues. The germline V gene encodes CDR1 GTSNPN and CDR2 SVGIG (reference sequence). CDR3 in amino acids: CAWSAPFGEGNQPQHF. CDR3 coding DNA: TGTGCCTGGAGTGCGCCCTTCGGGGAAGGGAATCAGCCCCAGCATTTT.

The chain combines TRBV7-3 with TRBJ2-2, with a weak D call TRBD1 (5 bases). The CDR3 is made up of 15 amino acids. From germline, CDR1 is SGHTA and CDR2 FQGTGA. V lost 0 bases to trimming and J lost 3 bases, with 8 bases between them. As DNA, the CDR3 is TGTGCCAGCAGCTTAACGGGGCCAGACACCGGGGAGCTGTTTTTT. This codes for CASSLTGPDTGELFF.

This chain uses TRBV7-2 with TRBJ1-4; D ambiguous. CDR3 length: 15 amino acids. CDR1 and CDR2 from the germline V gene are SGHTA and FQGNSA. V dropped 5 bases and J dropped 4 bases, with 14 bases sitting between them. CDR3 sequence (DNA): TGTGCCAGCAGCGCTAGACCAGCAAGTAATGAAAAACTGTTTTTT. Amino acids: CASSARPASNEKLFF.

The gene calls are TRBV29-1 and TRBJ2-1; possible D gene TRBD2, 5 bases. The CDR3 covers 12 residues. The germline CDR1 and CDR2 sequences are SQVTM and ANQGSEA. Trimming removed 5 bases from V and 6 bases from J, with 11 bases in between. CDR3 sequence: CSVQRSLNEQFF. CDR3 DNA sequence: TGCAGCGTTCAGCGGAGCCTCAATGAGCAGTTCTTC.

The chain employs TRBV19 and TRBJ2-7; TRBD1 aligns across 7 bases. There are 15 residues in the CDR3. With 1 base clipped from V and 7 bases from J, the junction kept 10 bases outside the gene matches. The germline V gene has CDR1 LNHDA and CDR2 SQIVND (reference sequence). The CDR3 spells CASSIGRDSLREQYF. In DNA form, the CDR3 reads TGTGCCAGTAGTATAGGTCGGGACAGCCTGAGGGAGCAGTACTTC. The whole variable domain, remainder taken from reference TRBV19 and TRBJ2-7, is DGGITQSPKYLFRKEGQNVTLSCEQNLNHDAMYWYRQDPGQGLRLIYYSQIVNDFQKGDIAEGYSVSREKKESFPLTVTSAQKNPTAFYLCASSIGRDSLREQYFGPGTRLTVT.

The chain is built from TRBV11-2 and TRBJ2-7; TRBD2 agrees at 11 bases. The CDR3 is 14 amino acids. J was trimmed by 4 bases and V by 8 bases; bases with no gene match: 7. Germline V CDR1 and CDR2: SGHAT, FQNNGV. The CDR3 nucleotides are TGTGCCAGCTCGCTAGCGGGAGGCCAATACGAGCAGTACTTC. Translating it yields CASSLAGGQYEQYF. The full variable domain, with the rest looked up from reference TRBV11-2 and TRBJ2-7, is EAGVAQSPRYKIIEKRQSVAFWCNPISGHATLYWYQQILGQGPKLLIQFQNNGVVDDSQLPKDRFSAERLKGVDSTLKIQPAKLEDSAVYLCASSLAGGQYEQYFGPGTRLTVT.

The CDR3 DNA follows: TGCGCCAGCAGCCCCCAGGGACAGGGGGTAATCGAGCAGTACTTC. Protein: CASSPQGQGVIEQYF. The chain carries TRBV5-1 and TRBJ2-7, with TRBD1 matching 11 bases. After removal of 4 bases from V and 6 bases from J, the junction contained 9 bases not matched to a gene. The CDR3 has 15 amino acids. Per germline, CDR1 SGHRS and CDR2 YFSETQ.

There are a few counts of this clone. The gene calls are TRBV13 and TRBJ1-1; TRBD1 is a possible D gene (5 bases). The germline V gene encodes CDR1 PRHDT and CDR2 FYEKMQ (reference sequence). This CDR3 contains 12 residues. Trimming stripped 6 bases from V and 14 bases from J, with 19 bases between. CDR3 protein: CASSPYPRDHFF. For the CDR3, the DNA is TGTGCCAGCAGTCCTTACCCTAGGGACCACTTCTTT.

The chain joins TRBV6-2 or TRBV6-3 to TRBJ2-7; D gene uncertain. Per the germline V gene, CDR1 is MNHEY and CDR2 is SVGEGT. V was cut by 7 bases and J by 2 bases, with 12 bases left in between. This CDR3 region has 13 residues. CDR3 sequence reads: CASTPGPAYEQYF. As DNA, the CDR3 is TGTGCCAGCACCCCAGGACCCGCCTACGAGCAGTACTTC.

V is TRBV11-2 and J is TRBJ1-3; maybe TRBD1 (5 bases). Germline CDR1 and CDR2: SGHAT and FQNNGV. V lost 1 base to trimming and J lost 2 bases, with 6 bases between them. CDR3 length: 14 residues. This CDR3 reads CASSLGGPGNTIYF. As DNA, the CDR3 is TGTGCCAGCAGCTTAGGGGGACCTGGAAACACCATATATTTT.

This chain links TRBV4-2 with TRBJ2-2, with D unresolved. Per the germline V gene, CDR1 is LGHNA and CDR2 is YNFKEQ. Trimming stripped 1 base from V and 6 bases from J, with 9 bases between. The length of the CDR3 is 14 residues. CDR3 DNA: TGTGCCAGCAGCCAAGGGACCCTGCCCGGGGAGCTGTTTTTT. This gives the protein CASSQGTLPGELFF.

This chain connects TRBV7-9 to TRBJ2-3; D tentatively fits TRBD1 or TRBD2 (7 bases each). There are 18 residues in the CDR3. Trimming pared 3 bases from V and 1 base from J, leaving 20 bases between. Germline lookup yields CDR1 SEHNR and CDR2 FQNEAQ (reference sequence). CDR3 DNA: TGTGCCAGCAGCTTTCCCTCAGGGGGGGGCGTCCGCACAGATACGCAGTATTTT. Residues: CASSFPSGGGVRTDTQYF.